A single sample gave rise to the 30 T cell receptor beta chains below, sequenced in a study of blood T cells in healthy people across ages. Next came a second PCR, run for about 7 to 12 cycles, which used a sample-barcoded 5' primer along with a J-beta primer mix. Using its own MiXCR run on the 5' RACE reads, TCRdb lists one record per CDR3 protein. The sample carries roughly 2 million distinct CDR3 sequences, around 50% recorded once. The sample was blood. The receptors derive from a woman aged 35 to 49 in good health.

This chain uses TRBV15 with TRBJ2-7, with no clear D. The J call could be wrong; TRBJ2-4 is a better fit for the DNA end. The CDR3 is 15 residues long. Germline CDR1 reads LNHNV; CDR2 reads YYDKDF (reference sequence). CDR3 residues: CATSSDTQTKNIQYF. DNA for the CDR3: TGTGCCACCAGCAGCGACACACAGACCAAAAACATTCAGTACTTC.

This clonotype was counted between two and nine times. This chain uses TRBV7-2 with TRBJ2-5, with 7 bases fitting TRBD2. Germline V gives CDR1 SGHTA, CDR2 FQGNSA. The length of the CDR3 is 15 residues. Trimming cost V 5 bases and J 0 bases; bases outside gene matches: 6. CDR3 coding DNA: TGTGCCAGCAGCAAGGGTGGGGGGGACCAAGAGACCCAGTACTTC. Protein product: CASSKGGGDQETQYF. The full variable domain, rest sourced from reference TRBV7-2 and TRBJ2-5, is GAGVSQSPSNKVTEKGKDVELRCDPISGHTALYWYRQSLGQGLEFLIYFQGNSAPDKSGLPSDRFSAERTGGSVSTLTIQRTQQEDSAVYLCASSKGGGDQETQYFGPGTRLLVL.

The V gene is TRBV2, the J gene TRBJ2-5; D may correspond to TRBD1 or TRBD2 (5 bases each). Between the trimmed V and J ends, which lost 10 bases and 4 bases, there was a span of 13 bases. This CDR3 has 12 residues. The germline V gene has CDR1 SNHLY and CDR2 FYNNEI. The CDR3 loop reads CATPGGGETQYF. CDR3 bases: TGTGCCACCCCTGGGGGTGGAGAGACCCAGTACTTC.

J is TRBJ2-1 and V is TRBV2; TRBD2 agrees at 13 bases. Unmatched junction bases numbered 5, after V lost 3 bases and J lost 9 bases. Germline V lookup: CDR1 SNHLY, CDR2 FYNNEI. CDR3 length: 15 residues. Here the CDR3 DNA reads TGTGCCAGCAGTGACTCGACTAGCGGGGGGATTGAGCAGTTCTTC. Protein product: CASSDSTSGGIEQFF. Combining the CDR3 with reference TRBV2 and TRBJ2-1 gives the whole variable domain EPEVTQTPSHQVTQMGQEVILRCVPISNHLYFYWYRQILGQKVEFLVSFYNNEISEKSEIFDDQFSVERPDGSNFTLKIRSTKLEDSAMYFCASSDSTSGGIEQFFGPGTRLTVL.

The chain couples TRBV15 to TRBJ2-5; 12 positions match TRBD2. The CDR3 totals 16 residues. CDR1 is LNHNV and CDR2 is YYDKDF in the germline V gene (reference sequence). Trimming cost V 0 bases and J 11 bases; bases outside gene matches: 10. The CDR3 loop reads CATSRDLAGGRNEQYF. In DNA form, the CDR3 reads TGTGCCACCAGCAGAGATCTAGCGGGGGGGCGGAATGAGCAGTACTTC.

This clonotype was observed a few times. The V gene is TRBV7-8, the J gene TRBJ2-4; either TRBD1 or TRBD2 may supply D (5 bases each). Judging by the DNA end, TRBJ2-7 fits better; the J call may be wrong. This CDR3 has 15 residues. CDR1 is SGHVS, CDR2 FQNEAQ, per germline. The CDR3 protein is CASAGLGTLDYEQYF. In nucleotides, the CDR3 is TGTGCCAGCGCCGGCCTTGGGACCCTGGACTACGAGCAGTACTTC.

The chain uses TRBV4-2 and TRBJ2-3; D might be TRBD2 (6 bases). Germline V gene data show CDR1 as LGHNA and CDR2 as YNFKEQ. Trimming took off 0 bases at V and 8 bases at J, with 15 bases between the two ends. The CDR3 is 15 residues long. Here the CDR3 DNA reads TGTGCCAGCAGCCAAGATCGGGGCAACGGGGGTACGCAGTATTTT. This gives the protein CASSQDRGNGGTQYF.

This clonotype came up a few times. The rearrangement links TRBV20-1 to TRBJ1-2; D unresolved. Trimming took off 5 bases at V and 7 bases at J, with 14 bases between the two ends. Looked up from germline, CDR1 is DFQATT and CDR2 is SNEGSKA (reference sequence). The CDR3 runs to 12 residues. CDR3 nucleotide sequence: TGCAGTGCTGGCCTTCGGCACGGTGGCTACACCTTC. Residues: CSAGLRHGGYTF.

This clonotype occurred a few times. The chain combines TRBV6-2 or TRBV6-3 with TRBJ1-6; D is possibly TRBD1 (5 bases). The germline V and J ends were trimmed by 10 bases and 5 bases, with 12 bases remaining between them. The CDR3 runs to 13 residues. CDR1 and CDR2 from the germline V gene are MNHEY and SVGEGT. The CDR3, as DNA: TGTGCCACCCAGGGACGGAATAATTCACCCCTCCACTTT. Its protein product is CATQGRNNSPLHF.

This clonotype was seen more than once but under ten times. The V call is TRBV7-2, the J call TRBJ1-6, with TRBD1 as a possible D gene (5 bases). The length of the CDR3 is 15 residues. Trimming left V 8 bases short and J 7 bases short, with 18 bases between. Germline assignment: CDR1 SGHTA and CDR2 FQGNSA. CDR3 sequence (DNA): TGTGCCAGCGTCATCCAGCGGGACTTAAATTCACCCCTCCACTTT. Translation gives CASVIQRDLNSPLHF.

The chain links TRBV13 to TRBJ2-1; TRBD2 matches at 12 bases. V shed 5 bases, J shed 7 bases, and the junction held 6 bases outside the gene matches. Per the germline V gene, CDR1 is PRHDT and CDR2 is FYEKMQ (reference sequence). There are 15 residues in the CDR3. CDR3 amino acids: CASSQPSGGGNEQFF. The DNA for the CDR3 is TGTGCCAGCAGCCAACCTAGCGGGGGGGGAAATGAGCAGTTCTTC.

The J gene is TRBJ2-5, the V gene TRBV6-5, with D perhaps being TRBD1 or TRBD2 (6 bases each). Germline V gene lookup returns CDR1 MNHEY and CDR2 SVGAGI. Deletions cut 6 bases from V and 7 bases from J, with 15 bases between. The CDR3 length is 13 residues. Here the CDR3 DNA reads TGTGCCAGCAGATATCAGGGGCGGGGGACCCAGTACTTC. This gives the protein CASRYQGRGTQYF.

This sequence joins TRBV5-6 and TRBJ2-3; 13 nucleotides align to TRBD2. Germline V gene sequence: CDR1 SGHDT, CDR2 YYEEEE. This CDR3 comprises 17 residues. The J segment lost 8 bases and the V segment lost 3 bases, leaving 12 bases of the junction unmatched. The CDR3 spells CASSYGTSGTPGGTQYF. CDR3 bases: TGTGCCAGCAGCTATGGGACTAGCGGGACACCCGGCGGTACGCAGTATTTT.

This clonotype has just a few counts. The chain carries TRBV5-1 and TRBJ2-3; D is uncertain. Germline CDR1 and CDR2: SGHRS and YFSETQ. V lost 2 bases to trimming and J lost 2 bases, with 12 bases between them. The CDR3 runs to 15 residues. CDR3 nucleotide sequence: TGCGCCAGCAGCTTCGTGGGCGGCCACACAGATACGCAGTATTTT. Residues: CASSFVGGHTDTQYF.

This clonotype was observed once. V and J are TRBV15 and TRBJ1-4; D ambiguous. Germline-derived CDR1 and CDR2 are LNHNV and YYDKDF (reference sequence). The CDR3 sequence is 17 residues long. Between the trimmed V and J ends, which lost 6 bases and 0 bases, there was a span of 17 bases. In DNA, the CDR3 is TGTGCCACCAGTGGTTCTAGAGCCTTTGCAACTAATGAAAAACTGTTTTTT. This encodes CATSGSRAFATNEKLFF.

In this sample, this clonotype turned up a few times. The J gene is TRBJ2-1, the V gene TRBV10-3; unclear D gene. V dropped 2 bases and J dropped 6 bases, with 8 bases sitting between them. The CDR3 totals 13 residues. CDR1 ENHRY and CDR2 SYGVKD come from the germline V gene. The CDR3 reads CAISEVGFNEQFF. Written as DNA, the CDR3 is TGTGCCATCAGTGAGGTAGGGTTCAATGAGCAGTTCTTC.

This clonotype turned up a few times. The chain recombines TRBV6-1 with TRBJ2-1; D is ambiguous. The CDR3 extends over 12 amino acids. V was trimmed by 5 bases and J by 5 bases, leaving 7 bases between them. From germline, CDR1 is MNHNS and CDR2 SASEGT. The CDR3 spells CASSPFDNEQFF. For the CDR3, the DNA is TGTGCCAGCAGTCCATTCGACAATGAGCAGTTCTTC.

The chain couples TRBV5-1 to TRBJ2-7; weak D call: TRBD2 (5 bases). Between the trimmed V and J ends, which lost 2 bases and 4 bases, there was a span of 10 bases. The V gene's germline CDR1 is SGHRS and CDR2 YFSETQ. The CDR3 sequence is 13 residues long. DNA for the CDR3: TGCGCCAGCAGCTTTAGCTCGGGGTACGAGCAGTACTTC. This gives the protein CASSFSSGYEQYF.

The V and J genes are TRBV7-8 and TRBJ2-6; TRBD1 might be the D (6 bases). The V end lost 4 bases, the J end lost 4 bases, and 11 bases lay between the germline ends. The CDR3 sequence is 15 residues long. Germline V gene lookup returns CDR1 SGHVS and CDR2 FQNEAQ. The CDR3 loop reads CASSYTGFGANVLTF. CDR3 nucleotide sequence: TGTGCCAGCAGCTATACAGGGTTCGGGGCCAACGTCCTGACTTTC.

This chain joins TRBV5-1 and TRBJ2-3; 10 bases align to TRBD2. Germline CDR1 reads SGHRS; CDR2 reads YFSETQ. V was pared by 6 bases and J by 5 bases, with 3 bases of the junction left unmatched. The CDR3 runs 13 residues. CDR3 sequence: CASTLAGVDTQYF. The CDR3 DNA reads TGCGCCAGCACTCTAGCGGGGGTAGATACGCAGTATTTT. The full variable domain, in which reference TRBV5-1 and TRBJ2-3 provide the parts outside the CDR3, is KAGVTQTPRYLIKTRGQQVTLSCSPISGHRSVSWYQQTPGQGLQFLFEYFSETQRNKGNFPGRFSGRQFSNSRSEMNVSTLELGDSALYLCASTLAGVDTQYFGPGTRLTVL.

A few counts support this clonotype. J is TRBJ2-6 and V is TRBV2, with 12 bases identical to TRBD1. The ends lost 6 bases at V and 0 bases at J; junction bases unmatched: 6. Looked up from germline, CDR1 is SNHLY and CDR2 is FYNNEI. The CDR3 is 18 residues long. CDR3 DNA sequence: TGTGCCAGCAGGCAGGGACAGGGGGCTTTCTCTGGGGCCAACGTCCTGACTTTC. This gives the protein CASRQGQGAFSGANVLTF. The full variable domain, its missing parts supplied by reference TRBV2 and TRBJ2-6, is EPEVTQTPSHQVTQMGQEVILRCVPISNHLYFYWYRQILGQKVEFLVSFYNNEISEKSEIFDDQFSVERPDGSNFTLKIRSTKLEDSAMYFCASRQGQGAFSGANVLTFGAGSRLTVL.

The chain combines TRBV28 with TRBJ2-7; D remains unclear. V was trimmed by 6 bases and J by 10 bases, leaving 19 bases between them. The germline V gene encodes CDR1 MDHEN and CDR2 SYDVKM. CDR3 length: 13 amino acids. CDR3 loop: CASSPGRKRTQYF. CDR3 nucleotide sequence: TGTGCCAGCAGCCCAGGCAGGAAGAGAACCCAGTACTTC.

About this clonotype: Sequence at one end of the junction differs from germline and may be a read error. The gene calls are TRBV4-3 and TRBJ2-3, with D possibly matching TRBD1 (5 bases). The CDR3 totals 16 residues. Germline assignment: CDR1 LGHNA and CDR2 YSLEER. DNA of the CDR3: TGCGCCAGCAGCCAAGGGGGAAGGATAGGGGCAGATACGCGGTATTTT. It translates to CASSQGGRIGADTRYF.

The gene calls are TRBV5-5 and TRBJ2-2; D ambiguous. The CDR3 contains 13 residues. Germline V gene lookup returns CDR1 SGHKS and CDR2 YYEKEE (reference sequence). Trimming took 5 bases from V and 4 from J, leaving 9 bases between them. CDR3 DNA sequence: TGTGCCAGCAGTTTCGACATCACCGGGGAGCTGTTTTTT. This translates into CASSFDITGELFF.

This clonotype has only a few counts. The rearrangement joins TRBV5-5 to TRBJ2-7; D gene unclear. CDR3 length: 15 amino acids. Germline V gene data show CDR1 as SGHKS and CDR2 as YYEKEE (reference sequence). Trimming removed 1 base from V and 1 base from J, with 12 bases in between. CDR3 nucleotide sequence: TGTGCCAGCAGCTTGTTTTGGCCAGATTCCTACGAGCAGTACTTC. It yields the protein CASSLFWPDSYEQYF.

The rearrangement links TRBV7-8 to TRBJ2-3; 10 positions agree with TRBD2. V was clipped by 5 bases and J by 2 bases; unmatched bases: 7. CDR1 SGHVS and CDR2 FQNEAQ come from the germline V gene. This CDR3 has 16 residues. In DNA, the CDR3 is TGTGCCAGCAGCCAGGGACTAGCGCCCTACACAGATACGCAGTATTTT. This gives the protein CASSQGLAPYTDTQYF.

The gene calls are TRBV7-9 and TRBJ2-5; D unresolved. The DNA end favors TRBJ2-7, so the J call may be wrong. There are 13 residues in the CDR3. Germline V lookup: CDR1 SEHNR, CDR2 FQNEAQ (reference sequence). CDR3 in amino acids: CASSSLFGSEQYF. In nucleotides, the CDR3 is TGTGCCAGCAGCTCCTTATTTGGTTCCGAGCAGTACTTC.

The CDR3 spells CASSEEVGTANQPQHF. CDR3 DNA sequence: TGTGCCAGCAGTGAGGAGGTAGGGACAGCCAATCAGCCCCAGCATTTT. The rearrangement links TRBV2 to TRBJ1-5; TRBD1 matches at 7 bases. This CDR3 region has 16 residues. Trimming removed 3 bases from V and 3 bases from J; junction bases left unmatched: 8. The V gene's germline CDR1 is SNHLY and CDR2 FYNNEI.

The chain recombines TRBV7-9 with TRBJ2-5; D unclear. V lost 5 bases and J 7 bases, leaving 11 bases between the germline ends. This CDR3 region has 12 residues. Germline CDR1 is SEHNR and CDR2 is FQNEAQ (reference sequence). In DNA, the CDR3 is TGTGCCAGCAGCCACAACGATAGGACCCAGTACTTC. It translates to CASSHNDRTQYF.

The chain links TRBV2 to TRBJ2-7; D possibly corresponds to TRBD1 (6 bases). Per germline, CDR1 SNHLY and CDR2 FYNNEI. The CDR3 contains 14 residues. V shed 6 bases and J shed 2 bases, with 14 bases lying between them. CDR3 nucleotide sequence: TGTGCCAGCAGAGGGGGTAGGGACCCCTACGAGCAGTACTTC. Amino acid sequence: CASRGGRDPYEQYF.